This T cell receptor (beta chain) was sequenced in a study of blood T cells in healthy people across ages. Findings and caveats of the study: Higher diversity, along with more naive CD4+ cells, distinguished long-lived donors from aged donors.

In germline, CDR1 is MNHEY, CDR2 SVGAGI. V shed 4 bases and J shed 6 bases, with 19 bases lying between them. The length of the CDR3 is 15 residues. This clonotype appeared a few times. Its antigen is undetermined. For the second PCR, which ran for roughly 6 to 11 cycles, a sample-barcoded 5' primer and a J-beta primer mix were used. Using its own MiXCR run on the 5' RACE reads, TCRdb lists one record per CDR3 protein. The sample lists about 970,000 distinct CDR3 sequences, just over 50% occurring once. V usage is TRBV6-5 and J usage is TRBJ2-7; D remains unclear. Sequenced: blood. The sequence derives from a woman aged 60 to 75 in good health. The CDR3 region is CASSSRSAGLGEQYF. CDR3 DNA: TGTGCCAGCAGTTCCCGGAGCGCCGGGTTGGGCGAGCAGTACTTC.